This T cell receptor beta chain was profiled in a study of blood T cell repertoires in COVID-19 (dated by TCRdb to the early 2020s). Looking at the study overall: Samples covering the acute and convalescent phases of COVID-19 were provided by collaborators in the United States, Italy and Spain. A freely available public database, intended as a resource for researchers studying the immune response to SARS-CoV-2, is where the repertoires were released. The samples were drawn from the first 160 participants of the ongoing ImmuneRACE study and from roughly 1,300 subjects provided by 6 global collaborators. Where HLA class I and class II types were available, the types were taken from metadata supplied by the sample provider, not from assay-based typing. The prospective study material was composed of cDNA or gDNA derived from T cells, B-cell-depleted T cells, or PBMCs. The dataset comprised deeply sampled blood TCRbeta repertoires from subjects exposed to, actively infected with, or recovered from COVID-19. Sample metadata almost always included a de-identified subject ID, COVID-19 status, age in years and sex. Study-level results and caveats: How much clinical and demographic metadata was included differed by source and by participant, and the metadata was provided uncurated.

Concerning this clone itself: Its antigen target is currently unknown. No much larger clone is present one base from it, and per-base qualities are unavailable.

Whole blood was collected in K2EDTA tubes by collaborating institutions according to the institutions' own protocols. For TCRbeta analysis, collaborators shipped samples as frozen whole blood, isolated PBMCs, or DNA extracted from either of those sample types. The cysteine opens and the phenylalanine closes a CDR3 of 18 amino acids. CDR3 DNA is the only sequence kept; it has 54 bases, read in frame from the first base. Germline trimming amounts to 0 bases on V and 3 bases on J, with 11 as the count of junction bases outside the gene matches. Based on the germline V gene, the CDR1 and CDR2 sequences are KGHSH and LQKENI. TCRbeta CDR3 regions were amplified from genomic DNA by means of the immunoSEQ Assay, a bias-controlled multiplex PCR. Per the original workflow: Within the assay, amplification of reference gene primers was used to estimate how many nucleated cells each sample contained. To quantify the absolute abundance of each unique TCRbeta CDR3 rearrangement, sequence reads were collapsed and filtered. For each sample, productive Simpson clonality was calculated as the square root of Simpson's diversity index across productive rearrangements. In TCRdb, the immuneACCESS table is reduced to in-frame sequences with V and J assigned. These tables do not hold every clone; where another copy was compared, an unresolved V gene accounts for under half, and the others remain unexplained. The V and J calls and clone size were taken over from that table, and D and trimming were inferred from the DNA. The sample table holds 70,000 to 85,000 clones, of which under 95% were seen once. Approximately 9.1% of the sample lies in the top ten.

The TCR originated in a human donor in a cohort sampled during active COVID-19. Material for sequencing was peripheral blood. Recombination linked TRBV18 to TRBJ2-7; 10 junctional bases match TRBD2. The bases read TGTGCCAGCTCACCACCGGGGGCGATAGCGGGAGGACGCTACGAGCAGTACTTC. Translated, it gives CASSPPGAIAGGRYEQYF.